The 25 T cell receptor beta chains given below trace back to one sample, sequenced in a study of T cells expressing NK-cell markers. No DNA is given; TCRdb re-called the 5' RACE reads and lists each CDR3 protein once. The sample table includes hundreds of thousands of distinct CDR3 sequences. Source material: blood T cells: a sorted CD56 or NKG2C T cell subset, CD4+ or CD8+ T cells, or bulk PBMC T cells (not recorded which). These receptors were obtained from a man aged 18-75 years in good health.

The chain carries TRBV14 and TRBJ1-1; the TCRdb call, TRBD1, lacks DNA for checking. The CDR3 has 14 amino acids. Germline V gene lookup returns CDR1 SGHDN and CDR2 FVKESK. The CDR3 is CASSQVFRAGEAFF. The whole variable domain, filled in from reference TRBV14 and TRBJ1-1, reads EAGVTQFPSHSVIEKGQTVTLRCDPISGHDNLYWYRRVMGKEIKFLLHFVKESKQDESGMPNNRFLAERTGGTYSTLKVQPAELEDSGVYFCASSQVFRAGEAFFGQGTRLTVV.

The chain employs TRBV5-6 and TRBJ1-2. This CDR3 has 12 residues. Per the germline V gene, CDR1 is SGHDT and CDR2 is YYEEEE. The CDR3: CASSFSREGYTF.

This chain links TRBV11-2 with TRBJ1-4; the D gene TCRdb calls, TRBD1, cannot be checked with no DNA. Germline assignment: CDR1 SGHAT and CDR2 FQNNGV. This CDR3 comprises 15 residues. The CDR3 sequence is CASSLGQGKNEKLFF.

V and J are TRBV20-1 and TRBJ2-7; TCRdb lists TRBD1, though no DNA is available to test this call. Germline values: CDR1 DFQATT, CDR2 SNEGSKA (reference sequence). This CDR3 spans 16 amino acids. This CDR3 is CSATSADRLRSYEQYF.

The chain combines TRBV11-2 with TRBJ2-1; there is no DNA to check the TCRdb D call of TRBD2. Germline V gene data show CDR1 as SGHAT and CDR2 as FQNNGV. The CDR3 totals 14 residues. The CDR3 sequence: CASNGLAGYNEQFF.

CDR3 loop: CASSSGSGGYTF. The chain employs TRBV6-5 and TRBJ1-2. The germline CDR1 and CDR2 sequences are MNHEY and SVGAGI. The CDR3 runs to 12 residues.

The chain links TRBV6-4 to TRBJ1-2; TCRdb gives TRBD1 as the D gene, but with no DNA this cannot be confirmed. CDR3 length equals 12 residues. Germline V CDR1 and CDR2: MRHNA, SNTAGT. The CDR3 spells CASPPQGAGYTF.

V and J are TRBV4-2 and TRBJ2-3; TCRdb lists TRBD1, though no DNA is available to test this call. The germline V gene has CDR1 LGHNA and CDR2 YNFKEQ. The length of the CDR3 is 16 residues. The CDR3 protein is CASSPRYGGTTDTQYF.

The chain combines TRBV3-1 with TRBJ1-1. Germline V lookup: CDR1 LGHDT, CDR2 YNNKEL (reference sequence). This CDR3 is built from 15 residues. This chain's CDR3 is CASSPLVTSGTEAFF.

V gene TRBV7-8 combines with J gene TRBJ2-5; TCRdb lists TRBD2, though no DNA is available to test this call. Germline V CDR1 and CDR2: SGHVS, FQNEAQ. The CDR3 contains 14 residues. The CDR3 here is CASSHLWTKETQYF.

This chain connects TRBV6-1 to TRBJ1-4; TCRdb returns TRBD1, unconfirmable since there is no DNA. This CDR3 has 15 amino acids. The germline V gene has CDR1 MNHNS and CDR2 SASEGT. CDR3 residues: CASALVGGAVEKLFF.

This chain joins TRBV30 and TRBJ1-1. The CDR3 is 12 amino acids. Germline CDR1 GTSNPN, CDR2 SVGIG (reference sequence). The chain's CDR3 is CGAGGMNTEAFF.

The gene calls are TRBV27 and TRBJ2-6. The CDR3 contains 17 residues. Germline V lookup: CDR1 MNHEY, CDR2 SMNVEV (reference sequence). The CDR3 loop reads CASSLSAVYSGLNVLTF.

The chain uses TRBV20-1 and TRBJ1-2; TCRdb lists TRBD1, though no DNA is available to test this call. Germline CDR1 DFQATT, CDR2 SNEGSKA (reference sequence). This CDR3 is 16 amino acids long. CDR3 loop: CSATPRGDNPNYGYTF.

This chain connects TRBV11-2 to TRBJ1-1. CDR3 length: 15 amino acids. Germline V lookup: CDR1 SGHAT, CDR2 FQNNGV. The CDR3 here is CASSTRVSLGTEAFF.

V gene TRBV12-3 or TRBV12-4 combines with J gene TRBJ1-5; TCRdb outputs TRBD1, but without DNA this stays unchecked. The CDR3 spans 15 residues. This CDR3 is CASNYGQVGNQPQHF.

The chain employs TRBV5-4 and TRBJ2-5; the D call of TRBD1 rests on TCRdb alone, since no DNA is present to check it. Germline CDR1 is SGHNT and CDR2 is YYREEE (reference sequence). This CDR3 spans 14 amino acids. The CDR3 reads CASSYPGRTETQYF.

The CDR3 region is CASQRTGIYNEQFF. This chain connects TRBV2 to TRBJ2-1; TCRdb indicates TRBD1, and absent DNA this call remains unverified. CDR3 size: 14 residues. Germline V gene sequence: CDR1 SNHLY, CDR2 FYNNEI.

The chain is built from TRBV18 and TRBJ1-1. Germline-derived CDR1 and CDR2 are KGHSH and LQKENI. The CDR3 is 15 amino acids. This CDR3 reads CASSPGGGVVSEAFF.

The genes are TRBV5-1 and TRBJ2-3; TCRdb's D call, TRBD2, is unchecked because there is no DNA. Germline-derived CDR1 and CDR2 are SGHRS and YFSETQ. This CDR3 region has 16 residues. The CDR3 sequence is CASSLGSSGGTDTQYF.

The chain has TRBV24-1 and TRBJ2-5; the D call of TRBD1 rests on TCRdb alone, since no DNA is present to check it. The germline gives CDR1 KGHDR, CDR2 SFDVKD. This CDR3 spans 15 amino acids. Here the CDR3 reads CATSARQGLGETQYF.

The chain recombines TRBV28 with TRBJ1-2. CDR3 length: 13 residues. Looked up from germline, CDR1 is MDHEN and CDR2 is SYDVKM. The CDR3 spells CASSSQGFYGYTF.

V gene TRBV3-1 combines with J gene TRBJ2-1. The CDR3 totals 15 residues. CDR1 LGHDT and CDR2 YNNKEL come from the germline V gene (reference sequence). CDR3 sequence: CASSQGSGVYNEQFF.

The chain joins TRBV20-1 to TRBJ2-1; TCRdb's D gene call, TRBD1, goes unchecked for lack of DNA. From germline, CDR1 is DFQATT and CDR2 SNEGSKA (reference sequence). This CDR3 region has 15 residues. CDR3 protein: CSARSGEGSYNEQFF.

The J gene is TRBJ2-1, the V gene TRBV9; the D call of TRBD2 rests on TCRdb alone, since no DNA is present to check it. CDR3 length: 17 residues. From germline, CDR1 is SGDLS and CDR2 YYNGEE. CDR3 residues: CASSVSTGPSQGNEQFF.